Detailed here is one TCR beta chain. Measured with immunoSEQ multiplex PCR; TCRdb has only the in-frame clones, and not every one. The table has more than 450,000 clones, around 90% seen once; the top ten hold about 0.75%. The sample belongs to a study of blood T cell repertoires in COVID-19. Germline V CDR1 and CDR2: SNHLY, FYNNEI. V lost 7 bases and J lost 6, with 16 bases in between. CDR3 length: 14 residues. Sequenced: PBMCs or T cells enriched from blood (not recorded which). This rearrangement joins TRBV2 to TRBJ2-1; D is perhaps TRBD2 (6 bases). The TCR comes from a woman in her late teens or twenties who had recovered from COVID-19. The CDR3 nucleotides are TGTGCCAGCATAAGGCTAGCGTTTATCAATGAGCAGTTCTTC. Amino acid sequence: CASIRLAFINEQFF.